This TCR beta chain originates from a study of T cell responses to AZD1222 COVID-19 vaccine. The V and J ends lost 3 bases and 8 bases respectively, with 10 bases between them. The CDR3 is made up of 12 amino acids. Here immunoSEQ multiplex PCR was the method, and the copy in TCRdb shows in-frame clones only, minus some. The table shows 150,000 to 160,000 clones, with approximately 87% occurring only once. The chain has TRBV12-3 or TRBV12-4 and TRBJ1-1, with D unresolved. Material: peripheral blood, obtained on day 0 of MenACWY control vaccination. This clonotype was obtained from an adult in good health. CDR3 loop: CASSFQTAEAFF. CDR3 in DNA: TGTGCCAGCAGTTTTCAGACGGCAGAAGCTTTCTTT.